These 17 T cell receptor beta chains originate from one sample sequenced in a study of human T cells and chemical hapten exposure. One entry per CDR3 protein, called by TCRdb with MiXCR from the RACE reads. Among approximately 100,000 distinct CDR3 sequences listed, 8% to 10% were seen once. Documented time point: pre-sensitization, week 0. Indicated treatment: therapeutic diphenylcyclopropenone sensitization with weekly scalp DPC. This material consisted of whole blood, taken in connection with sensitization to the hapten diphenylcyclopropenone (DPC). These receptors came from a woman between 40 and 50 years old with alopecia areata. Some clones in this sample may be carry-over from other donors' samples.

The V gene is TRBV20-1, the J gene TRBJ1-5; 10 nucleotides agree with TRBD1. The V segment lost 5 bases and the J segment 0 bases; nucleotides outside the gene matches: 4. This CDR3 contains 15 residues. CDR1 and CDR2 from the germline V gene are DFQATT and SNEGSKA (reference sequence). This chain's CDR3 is CSARQGASSNQPQHF. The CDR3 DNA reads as TGCAGTGCTCGACAGGGGGCGTCTAGCAATCAGCCCCAGCATTTT.

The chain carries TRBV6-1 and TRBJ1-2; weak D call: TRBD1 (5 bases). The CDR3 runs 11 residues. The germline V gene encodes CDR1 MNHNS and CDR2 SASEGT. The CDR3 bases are TGTGCTTCGTGGGGGGTCTATGGCTACACCTTC. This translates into CASWGVYGYTF.

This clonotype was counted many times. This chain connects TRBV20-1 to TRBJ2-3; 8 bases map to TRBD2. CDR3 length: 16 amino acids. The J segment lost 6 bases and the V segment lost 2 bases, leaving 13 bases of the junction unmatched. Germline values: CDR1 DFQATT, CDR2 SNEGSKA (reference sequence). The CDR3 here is CSARPQRGPRWDTQYF. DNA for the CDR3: TGCAGTGCTAGACCCCAGCGGGGGCCTCGATGGGATACGCAGTATTTT.

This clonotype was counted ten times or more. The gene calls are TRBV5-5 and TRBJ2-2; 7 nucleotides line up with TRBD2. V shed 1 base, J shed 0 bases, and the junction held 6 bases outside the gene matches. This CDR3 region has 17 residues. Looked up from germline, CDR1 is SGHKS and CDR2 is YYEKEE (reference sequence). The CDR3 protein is CASSLITGGANTGELFF. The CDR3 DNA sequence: TGTGCCAGCAGCTTGATTACGGGGGGAGCGAACACCGGGGAGCTGTTTTTT.

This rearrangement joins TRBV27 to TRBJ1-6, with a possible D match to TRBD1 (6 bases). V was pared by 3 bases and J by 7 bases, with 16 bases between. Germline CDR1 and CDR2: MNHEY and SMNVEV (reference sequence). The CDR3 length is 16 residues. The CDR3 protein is CASSFGPDSRNSPLHF. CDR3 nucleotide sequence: TGTGCCAGCAGTTTTGGCCCGGACAGTCGGAATTCACCCCTCCACTTT.

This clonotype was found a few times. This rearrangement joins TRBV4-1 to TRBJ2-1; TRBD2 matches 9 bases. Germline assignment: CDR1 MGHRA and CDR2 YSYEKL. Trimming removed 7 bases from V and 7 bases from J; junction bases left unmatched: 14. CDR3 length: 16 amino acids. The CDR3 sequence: CASTAETSGLGNEQFF. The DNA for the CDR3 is TGCGCCAGCACCGCGGAGACTAGCGGTCTAGGGAATGAGCAGTTCTTC.

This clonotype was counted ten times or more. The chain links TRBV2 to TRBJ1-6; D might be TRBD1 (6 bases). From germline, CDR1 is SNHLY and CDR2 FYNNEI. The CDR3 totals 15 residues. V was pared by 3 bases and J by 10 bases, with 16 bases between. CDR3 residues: CASSERTASFSPLHF. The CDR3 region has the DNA TGTGCCAGCAGTGAGAGGACAGCAAGCTTCTCACCCCTCCACTTT.

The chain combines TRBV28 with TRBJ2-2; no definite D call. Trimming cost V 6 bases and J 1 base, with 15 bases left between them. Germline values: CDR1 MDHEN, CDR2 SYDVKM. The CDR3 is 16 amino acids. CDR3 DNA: TGTGCCAGCAGCCCAAGGCGCTACATGAACACCGGGGAGCTGTTTTTT. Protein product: CASSPRRYMNTGELFF.

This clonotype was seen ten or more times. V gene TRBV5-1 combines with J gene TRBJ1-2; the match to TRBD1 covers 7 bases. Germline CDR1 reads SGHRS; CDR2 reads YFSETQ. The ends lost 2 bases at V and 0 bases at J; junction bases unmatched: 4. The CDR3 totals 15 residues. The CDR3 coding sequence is TGCGCCAGCAGCTTAGGGACAGAAACTAACTATGGCTACACCTTC. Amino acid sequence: CASSLGTETNYGYTF.

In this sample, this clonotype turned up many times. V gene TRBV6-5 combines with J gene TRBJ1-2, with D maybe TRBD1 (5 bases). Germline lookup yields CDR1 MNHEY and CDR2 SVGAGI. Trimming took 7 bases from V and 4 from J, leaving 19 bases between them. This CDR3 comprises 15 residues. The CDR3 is CASTLTAGYLYGYTF. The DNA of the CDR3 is TGTGCCAGCACCCTAACCGCAGGGTACCTCTATGGCTACACCTTC.

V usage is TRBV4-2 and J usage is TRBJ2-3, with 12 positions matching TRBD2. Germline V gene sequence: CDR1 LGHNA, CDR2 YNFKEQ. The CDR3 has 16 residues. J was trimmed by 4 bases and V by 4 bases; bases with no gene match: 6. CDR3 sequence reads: CASSRTSGGRADTQYF. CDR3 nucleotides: TGTGCCAGCAGCCGCACTAGCGGGGGGCGGGCAGATACGCAGTATTTT.

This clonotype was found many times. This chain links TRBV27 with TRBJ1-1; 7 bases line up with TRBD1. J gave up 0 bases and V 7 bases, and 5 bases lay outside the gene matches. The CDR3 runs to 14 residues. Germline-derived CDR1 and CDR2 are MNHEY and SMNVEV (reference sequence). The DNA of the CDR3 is TGTGCCAGCACATCAGGGGGTTTGAACACTGAAGCTTTCTTT. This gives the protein CASTSGGLNTEAFF.

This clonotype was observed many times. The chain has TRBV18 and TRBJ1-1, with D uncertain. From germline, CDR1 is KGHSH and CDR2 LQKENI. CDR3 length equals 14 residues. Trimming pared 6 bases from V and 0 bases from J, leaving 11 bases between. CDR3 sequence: CASSLKEMNTEAFF. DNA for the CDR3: TGTGCCAGCTCGCTTAAGGAGATGAACACTGAAGCTTTCTTT.

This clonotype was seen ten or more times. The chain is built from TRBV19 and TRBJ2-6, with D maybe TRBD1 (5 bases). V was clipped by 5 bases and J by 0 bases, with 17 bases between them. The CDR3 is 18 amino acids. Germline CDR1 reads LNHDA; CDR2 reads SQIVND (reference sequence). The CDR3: CASSPTGQESSGANVLTF. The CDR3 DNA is TGTGCCAGTAGTCCCACCGGACAAGAAAGCTCTGGGGCCAACGTCCTGACTTTC.

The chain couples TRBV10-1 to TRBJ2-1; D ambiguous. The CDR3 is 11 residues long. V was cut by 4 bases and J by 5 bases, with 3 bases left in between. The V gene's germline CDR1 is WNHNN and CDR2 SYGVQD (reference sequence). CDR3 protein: CASSVNNEQFF. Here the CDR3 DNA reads TGCGCCAGCAGTGTAAACAATGAGCAGTTCTTC.

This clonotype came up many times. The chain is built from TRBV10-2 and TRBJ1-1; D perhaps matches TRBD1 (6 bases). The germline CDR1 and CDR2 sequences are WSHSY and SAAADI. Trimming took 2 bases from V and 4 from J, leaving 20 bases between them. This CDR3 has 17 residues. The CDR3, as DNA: TGCGCCAGCAGTGAGCCACCGGGGGGGGGCGCGGGCACTGAAGCTTTCTTT. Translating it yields CASSEPPGGGAGTEAFF.

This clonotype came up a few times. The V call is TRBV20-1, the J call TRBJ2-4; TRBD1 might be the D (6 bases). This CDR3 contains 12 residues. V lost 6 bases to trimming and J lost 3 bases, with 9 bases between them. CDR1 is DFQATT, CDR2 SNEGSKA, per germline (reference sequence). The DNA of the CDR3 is TGCAGTGCCAGGACAGACAAAAACATTCAGTACTTC. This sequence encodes CSARTDKNIQYF.